This TCR beta chain comes out of a study of shared clonotypes between healthy human individuals. The CDR3 extends over 14 amino acids. V lost 1 base, J lost 4 bases, and 7 bases lay in between. Germline V gene lookup returns CDR1 MGHRA and CDR2 YSYEKL. Genomic DNA (from each subset) was split evenly across several immunoSEQ plates. Measured with immunoSEQ multiplex PCR; TCRdb has only the in-frame clones, and not every one. This sample has around 1.6 million clones, with 95% to 99% found just once. The receptor was derived from a young man in good health. This rearrangement joins TRBV4-1 to TRBJ2-2, with D uncertain. Sequences were obtained from naive CD4+ T cells sorted from blood. Subset specified: CD45RA+ positively selected. The CDR3 sequence: CASSQAERTGELFF. Written as DNA, the CDR3 is TGCGCCAGCAGCCAAGCTGAGCGCACCGGGGAGCTGTTTTTT.